A selection of T cell receptor beta chains follows, all from one sample in a study of Graves' ophthalmopathy and Graves' hyperthyroidism. TCRdb independently ran MiXCR on the multiplex PCR reads; one entry per CDR3 protein. The repertoire holds almost 400,000 distinct CDR3 sequences, with roughly 18% as singletons. Sample: peripheral blood. The receptors were gathered from a woman between 18 and 30 years old with Graves' ophthalmopathy. Each CDR3 is given with its conserved first and last residue. Each record gives: CDR3 length, clone size, J gene, D gene, V gene, CDR3 DNA, CDR3 protein. D genes are given only for firm matches. Not all rows give a size; the values are once, few, many and, for expanded clones, a class.

17,many,TRBJ2-5,-,TRBV27,TGTGCCAGCAGTCTCCCATCCGGGACCCCCCTGGGGGAGACCCAGTACTTC,CASSLPSGTPLGETQYF
14,many,TRBJ1-1,-,TRBV3-1,TGTGCCAGCAGCCAAGATGGCGGGAGGCCTGAAGCTTTCTTT,CASSQDGGRPEAFF
16,many,TRBJ1-6,-,TRBV20-1,TGCAGTGCTAGTGCCCCATGGGGCAGGAAAAATTCACCCCTCCACTTT,CSASAPWGRKNSPLHF
15,-,TRBJ1-1,-,TRBV7-2,TGTGCCAGCAGCGGAGGGGACGGGCGGCACACTGAAGCTTTCTTT,CASSGGDGRHTEAFF
14,-,TRBJ1-1,-,TRBV30,TGTGCCTGGATTGAGGCAGGGATGAACACTGAAGCTTTCTTT,CAWIEAGMNTEAFF
14,many,TRBJ1-2,-,TRBV7-2,TGTGCCAGCAGTTTCCGGGACCTTAACTATGGCTACACCTTC,CASSFRDLNYGYTF
14,many,TRBJ2-7,-,TRBV15,TGTGCCACCAGCATAACGCAGGGCGTTTACGAGCAGTACTTC,CATSITQGVYEQYF
15,many,TRBJ2-5,-,TRBV7-9,TGTGCCAGCAGCTACCCTGGCTCGGGCCAAGAGACCCAGTACTTC,CASSYPGSGQETQYF
13,-,TRBJ2-7,-,TRBV12-3/TRBV12-4,TGTGCCAGCAGTTTTAAAACGCGGGTCGGGCAGTACTTC,CASSFKTRVGQYF
15,many,TRBJ1-3,-,TRBV7-8,TGTGCCAGCAGCCAGTCGACGGGCTCTGGAAACACCATATATTTT,CASSQSTGSGNTIYF
12,many,TRBJ1-2,-,TRBV20-1,TGCAGTGCTAGAGATGGGGGGCGCGGCTACACCTTC,CSARDGGRGYTF
19,many,TRBJ2-7,TRBD2,TRBV6-5,TGTGCCAGCAGTCCCAGACTAGCGGGAGGACCCGGCCCCTCCTACGAGCAGTACTTC,CASSPRLAGGPGPSYEQYF
14,many,TRBJ2-7,TRBD1,TRBV7-2,TGTGCCAGCAGCCGTGACAGGGGCCTCCACGAGCAGTACTTC,CASSRDRGLHEQYF
14,many,TRBJ1-3,-,TRBV20-1,TGCAGTGCTAGAGATCTTGGGGGGGGAAACACCATATATTTT,CSARDLGGGNTIYF
17,many,TRBJ2-1,-,TRBV20-1,TGCAGTGCTAGCGATCATCGGGCAGGAGTCCCGAGGAATGAGCAGTTCTTC,CSASDHRAGVPRNEQFF
15,-,TRBJ1-1,-,TRBV24-1,TGTGCCACCAGTGTGGGGGACCCGATGAACACTGAAGCTTTCTTT,CATSVGDPMNTEAFF
15,many,TRBJ1-5,-,TRBV19,TGTGCCAGTAGCAAAGACAGGCCCGAAGTTCAGCCCCAGCATTTT,CASSKDRPEVQPQHF
15,many,TRBJ1-3,-,TRBV9,TGTGCCAGCAGCCAAGGGGTAGGGTTCGGAAACACCATATATTTT,CASSQGVGFGNTIYF
13,many,TRBJ1-1,-,TRBV29-1,TGCAGCGTTGAAGAGGGCCCGAACACTGAAGCTTTCTTT,CSVEEGPNTEAFF
16,many,TRBJ2-7,-,TRBV2,TGTGCCAGCAGGGAATTAGCGCAGGTGGGGTCCTACGAGCAGTACTTC,CASRELAQVGSYEQYF
18,many,TRBJ2-6,-,TRBV5-1,TGCGCCAGCAGCCAGTCGGGACTCCCAATCTCTGGGGCCAACGTCCTGACTTTC,CASSQSGLPISGANVLTF
15,many,TRBJ2-7,-,TRBV12-3/TRBV12-4,TGTGCCAGCAGTTTAGGGCTAGCGCCGACCTACGAGCAGTACTTC,CASSLGLAPTYEQYF
17,many,TRBJ1-1,-,TRBV14,TGTGCCAGCACACGACGGGGGGCTGTGGTGAAGAACACTGAAGCTTTCTTT,CASTRRGAVVKNTEAFF
13,many,TRBJ2-7,-,TRBV12-3/TRBV12-4,TGTGCCAGCAGTTTAGCTCTCCGTTACGAGCAGTACTTC,CASSLALRYEQYF
11,many,TRBJ2-5,-,TRBV20-1,TGCAGTGCTGGACTCCAAGAGACCCAGTACTTC,CSAGLQETQYF
15,many,TRBJ2-7,TRBD1,TRBV19,TGTGCCAGTAGTTCCCTGGACAGGGGTGGTTACGAGCAGTACTTC,CASSSLDRGGYEQYF
13,-,TRBJ2-4,-,TRBV28,TGTGCCAGCAGAATCCGGGACATAAACATTCAGTACTTC,CASRIRDINIQYF
14,many,TRBJ1-1,-,TRBV6-2/TRBV6-3,TGTGCCAGCAGTGCCGACTACTTAGGGACTGAAGCTTTCTTT,CASSADYLGTEAFF
15,many,TRBJ2-7,TRBD2,TRBV20-1,TGCAGTGCCACGAAGACTAGCGGGACTTTCTACGAGCAGTACTTC,CSATKTSGTFYEQYF
13,-,TRBJ2-7,TRBD2,TRBV28,TGTGCCTCGCTCCGGGGGGGTGGGGACGAGCAGTACTTC,CASLRGGGDEQYF
15,many,TRBJ1-3,-,TRBV6-5,TGTGCCAGCAGCCCGCTCCGGGCCTCTGGAAACACCATATATTTT,CASSPLRASGNTIYF
14,many,TRBJ2-7,TRBD2,TRBV6-1,TGTGCCAGCAGGCTCTCCGGGACTAGCGGTGGAAAGTACTTC,CASRLSGTSGGKYF
15,-,TRBJ2-7,-,TRBV27,TGTGCCAGCATTCCAAGAGGGGGTAGCTCCTACGAGCAGTACTTC,CASIPRGGSSYEQYF